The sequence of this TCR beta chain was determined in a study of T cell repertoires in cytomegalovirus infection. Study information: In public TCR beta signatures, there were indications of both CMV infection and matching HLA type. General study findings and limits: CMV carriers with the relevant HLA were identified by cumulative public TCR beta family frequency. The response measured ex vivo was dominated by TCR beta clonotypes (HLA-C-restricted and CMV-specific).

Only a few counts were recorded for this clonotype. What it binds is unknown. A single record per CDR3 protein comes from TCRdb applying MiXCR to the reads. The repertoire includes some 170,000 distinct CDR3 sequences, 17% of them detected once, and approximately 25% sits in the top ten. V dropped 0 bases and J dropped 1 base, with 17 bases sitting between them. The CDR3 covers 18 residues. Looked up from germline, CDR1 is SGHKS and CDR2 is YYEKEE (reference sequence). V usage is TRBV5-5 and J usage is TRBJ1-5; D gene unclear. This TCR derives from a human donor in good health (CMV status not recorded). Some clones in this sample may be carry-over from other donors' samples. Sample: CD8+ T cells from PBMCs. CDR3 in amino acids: CASSLEGWGLESNQPQHF. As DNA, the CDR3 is TGTGCCAGCAGCTTGGAGGGCTGGGGTCTAGAGAGCAATCAGCCCCAGCATTTT.